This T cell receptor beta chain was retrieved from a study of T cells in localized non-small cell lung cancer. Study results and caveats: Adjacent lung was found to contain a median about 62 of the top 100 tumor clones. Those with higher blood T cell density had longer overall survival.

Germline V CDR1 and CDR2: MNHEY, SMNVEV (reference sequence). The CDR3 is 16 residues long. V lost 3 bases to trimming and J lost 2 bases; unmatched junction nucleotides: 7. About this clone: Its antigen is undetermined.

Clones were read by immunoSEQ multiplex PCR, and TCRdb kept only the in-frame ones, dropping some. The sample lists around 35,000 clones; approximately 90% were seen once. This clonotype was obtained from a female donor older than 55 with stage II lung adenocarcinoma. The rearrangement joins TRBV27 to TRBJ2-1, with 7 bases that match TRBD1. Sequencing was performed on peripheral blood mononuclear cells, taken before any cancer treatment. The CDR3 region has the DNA TGTGCCAGCAGTTTTCGACAGGGTACCCCCTACAATGAGCAGTTCTTC. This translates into CASSFRQGTPYNEQFF.